This T cell receptor (beta chain) is from a study of T cells expressing NK-cell markers. About this clonotype: Its antigen is currently unknown.

Germline CDR1 reads LNHDA; CDR2 reads SQIVND (reference sequence). This CDR3 contains 18 residues. Reprocessing the 5' RACE reads, TCRdb reports a single entry for every CDR3 protein and omits DNA. This sample lists 350,000 to 450,000 distinct CDR3 sequences; its ten largest clones have over 4%. Study observations and caveats: The share of CD8+ T cells held by dominant NKG2C+ clonotypes was 1.0-7.0% in more than 5 donors.

The clonotype was recovered from a man aged 18 to 69 in good health. The sample was blood T cells: a sorted CD56 or NKG2C T cell subset, CD4+ or CD8+ T cells, or bulk PBMC T cells (not recorded which). This chain connects TRBV19 to TRBJ2-5; TCRdb picks TRBD2, but there is no DNA to check that call. The chain's CDR3 is CASSVEWASGGAQETQYF.